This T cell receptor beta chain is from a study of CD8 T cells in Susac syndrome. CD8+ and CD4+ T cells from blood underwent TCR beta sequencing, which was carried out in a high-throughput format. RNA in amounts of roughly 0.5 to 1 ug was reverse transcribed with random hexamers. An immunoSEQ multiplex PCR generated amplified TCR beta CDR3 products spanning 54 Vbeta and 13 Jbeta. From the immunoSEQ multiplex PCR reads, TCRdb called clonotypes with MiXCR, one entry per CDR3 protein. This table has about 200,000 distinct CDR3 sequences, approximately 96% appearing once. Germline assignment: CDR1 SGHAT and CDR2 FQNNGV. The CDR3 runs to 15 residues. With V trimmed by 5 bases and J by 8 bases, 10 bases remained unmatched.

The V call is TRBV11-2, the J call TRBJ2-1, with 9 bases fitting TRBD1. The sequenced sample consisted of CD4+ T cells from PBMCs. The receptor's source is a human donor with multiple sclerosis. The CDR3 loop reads CASSLGTGSIDEQFF. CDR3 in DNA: TGTGCCAGCAGCCTAGGGACAGGGTCTATCGATGAGCAGTTCTTC.